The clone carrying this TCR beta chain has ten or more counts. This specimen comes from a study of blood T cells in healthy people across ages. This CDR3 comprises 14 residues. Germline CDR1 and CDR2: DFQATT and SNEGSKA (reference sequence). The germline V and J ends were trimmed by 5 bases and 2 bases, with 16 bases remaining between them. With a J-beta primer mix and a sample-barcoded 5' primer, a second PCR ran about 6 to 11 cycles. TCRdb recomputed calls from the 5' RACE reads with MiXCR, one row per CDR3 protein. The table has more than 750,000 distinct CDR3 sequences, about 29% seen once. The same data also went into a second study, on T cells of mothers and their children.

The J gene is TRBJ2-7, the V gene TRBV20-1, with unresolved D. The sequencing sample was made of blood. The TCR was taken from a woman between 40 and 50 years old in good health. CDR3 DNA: TGCAGTGCTTGGTCTTCGGACGACCCCTACGAGCAGTACTTC. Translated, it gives CSAWSSDDPYEQYF.